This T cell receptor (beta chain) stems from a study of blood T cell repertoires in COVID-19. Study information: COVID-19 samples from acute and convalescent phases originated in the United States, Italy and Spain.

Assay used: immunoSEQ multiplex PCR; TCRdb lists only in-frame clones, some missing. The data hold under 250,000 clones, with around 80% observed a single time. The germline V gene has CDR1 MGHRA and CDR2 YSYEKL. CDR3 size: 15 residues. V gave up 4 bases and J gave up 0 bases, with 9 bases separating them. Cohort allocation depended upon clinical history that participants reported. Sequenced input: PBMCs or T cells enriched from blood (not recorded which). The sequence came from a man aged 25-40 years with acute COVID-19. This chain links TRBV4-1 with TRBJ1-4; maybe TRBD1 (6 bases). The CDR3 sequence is CASSPPGATNEKLFF. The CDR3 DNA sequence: TGCGCCAGCAGCCCCCCAGGGGCAACTAATGAAAAACTGTTTTTT.